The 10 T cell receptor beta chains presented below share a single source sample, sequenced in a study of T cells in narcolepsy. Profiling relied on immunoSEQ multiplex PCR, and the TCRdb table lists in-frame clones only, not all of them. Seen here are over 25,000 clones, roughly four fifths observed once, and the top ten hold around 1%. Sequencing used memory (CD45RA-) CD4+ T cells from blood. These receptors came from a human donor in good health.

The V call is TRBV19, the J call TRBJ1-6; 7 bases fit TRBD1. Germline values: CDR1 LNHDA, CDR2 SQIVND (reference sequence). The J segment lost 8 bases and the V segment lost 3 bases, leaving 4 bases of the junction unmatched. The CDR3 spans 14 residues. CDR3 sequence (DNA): TGTGCCAGTAGTATTCGCACAGGGGATTCACCCCTCCACTTT. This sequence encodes CASSIRTGDSPLHF.

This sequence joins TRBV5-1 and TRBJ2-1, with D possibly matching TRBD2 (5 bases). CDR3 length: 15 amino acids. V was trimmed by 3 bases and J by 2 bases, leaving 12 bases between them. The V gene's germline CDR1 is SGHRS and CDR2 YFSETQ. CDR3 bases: TGCGCCAGCAGCTCCACTAGGGTGGCCTACAATGAGCAGTTCTTC. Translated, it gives CASSSTRVAYNEQFF.

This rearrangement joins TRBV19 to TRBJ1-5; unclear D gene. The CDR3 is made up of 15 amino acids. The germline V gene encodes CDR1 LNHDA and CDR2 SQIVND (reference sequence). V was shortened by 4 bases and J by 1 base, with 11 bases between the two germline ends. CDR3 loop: CASSKGIRSNQPQHF. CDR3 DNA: TGTGCCAGTAGTAAAGGGATAAGAAGCAATCAGCCCCAGCATTTT.

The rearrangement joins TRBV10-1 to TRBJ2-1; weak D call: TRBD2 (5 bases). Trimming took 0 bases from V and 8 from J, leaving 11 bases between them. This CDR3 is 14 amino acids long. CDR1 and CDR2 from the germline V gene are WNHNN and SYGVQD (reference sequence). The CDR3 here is CASSESAGRDEQFF. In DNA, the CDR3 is TGCGCCAGCAGTGAGTCGGCGGGTAGGGATGAGCAGTTCTTC.

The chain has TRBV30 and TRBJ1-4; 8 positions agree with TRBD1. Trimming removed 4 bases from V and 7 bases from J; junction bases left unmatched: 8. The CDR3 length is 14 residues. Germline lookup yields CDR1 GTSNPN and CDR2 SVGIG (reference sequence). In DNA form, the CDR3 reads TGTGCCTGGACAACTCAGACAGGGGTTGAAAAACTGTTTTTT. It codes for CAWTTQTGVEKLFF.

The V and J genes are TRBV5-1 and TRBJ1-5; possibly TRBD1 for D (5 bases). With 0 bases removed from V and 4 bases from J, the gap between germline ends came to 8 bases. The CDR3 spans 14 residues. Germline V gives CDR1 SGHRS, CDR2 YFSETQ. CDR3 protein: CASSLGGSNQPQHF. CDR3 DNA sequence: TGCGCCAGCAGCTTGGGGGGGTCGAATCAGCCCCAGCATTTT. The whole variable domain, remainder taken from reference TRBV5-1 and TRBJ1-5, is KAGVTQTPRYLIKTRGQQVTLSCSPISGHRSVSWYQQTPGQGLQFLFEYFSETQRNKGNFPGRFSGRQFSNSRSEMNVSTLELGDSALYLCASSLGGSNQPQHFGDGTRLSIL.

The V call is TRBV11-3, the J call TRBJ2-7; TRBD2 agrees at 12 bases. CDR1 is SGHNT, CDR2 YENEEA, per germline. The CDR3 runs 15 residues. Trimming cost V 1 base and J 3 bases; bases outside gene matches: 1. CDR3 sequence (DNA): TGTGCCAGCAGCTTAGGACTAGCGGGAGACTACGAGCAGTACTTC. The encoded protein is CASSLGLAGDYEQYF.

CDR3 coding DNA: TGTGCCAGCAGCCGGGACCGAGCCATCTACAATGAGCAGTTCTTC. Translated: CASSRDRAIYNEQFF. The chain couples TRBV7-2 to TRBJ2-1; D is possibly TRBD1 or TRBD2 (5 bases each). Trimming took off 5 bases at V and 3 bases at J, with 14 bases between the two ends. Germline V gene sequence: CDR1 SGHTA, CDR2 FQGNSA. The length of the CDR3 is 15 residues. Looking up the rest from reference TRBV7-2 and TRBJ2-1 gives the full variable domain: GAGVSQSPSNKVTEKGKDVELRCDPISGHTALYWYRQSLGQGLEFLIYFQGNSAPDKSGLPSDRFSAERTGGSVSTLTIQRTQQEDSAVYLCASSRDRAIYNEQFFGPGTRLTVL.

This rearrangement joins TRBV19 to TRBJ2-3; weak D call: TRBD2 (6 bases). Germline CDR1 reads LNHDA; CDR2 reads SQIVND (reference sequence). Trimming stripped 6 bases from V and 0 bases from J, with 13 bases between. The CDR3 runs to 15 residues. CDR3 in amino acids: CASRRASASTDTQYF. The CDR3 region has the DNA TGTGCCAGTAGAAGGGCTAGCGCGAGCACAGATACGCAGTATTTT. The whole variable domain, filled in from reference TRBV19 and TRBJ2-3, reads DGGITQSPKYLFRKEGQNVTLSCEQNLNHDAMYWYRQDPGQGLRLIYYSQIVNDFQKGDIAEGYSVSREKKESFPLTVTSAQKNPTAFYLCASRRASASTDTQYFGPGTRLTVL.

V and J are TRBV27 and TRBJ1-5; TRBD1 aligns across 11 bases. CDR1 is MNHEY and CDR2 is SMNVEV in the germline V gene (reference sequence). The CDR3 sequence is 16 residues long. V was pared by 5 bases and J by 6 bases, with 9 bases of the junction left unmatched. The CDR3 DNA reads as TGTGCCAGCAGTCAGACCCCGGGGACAGGGGGTCAGCCCCAGCATTTT. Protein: CASSQTPGTGGQPQHF.